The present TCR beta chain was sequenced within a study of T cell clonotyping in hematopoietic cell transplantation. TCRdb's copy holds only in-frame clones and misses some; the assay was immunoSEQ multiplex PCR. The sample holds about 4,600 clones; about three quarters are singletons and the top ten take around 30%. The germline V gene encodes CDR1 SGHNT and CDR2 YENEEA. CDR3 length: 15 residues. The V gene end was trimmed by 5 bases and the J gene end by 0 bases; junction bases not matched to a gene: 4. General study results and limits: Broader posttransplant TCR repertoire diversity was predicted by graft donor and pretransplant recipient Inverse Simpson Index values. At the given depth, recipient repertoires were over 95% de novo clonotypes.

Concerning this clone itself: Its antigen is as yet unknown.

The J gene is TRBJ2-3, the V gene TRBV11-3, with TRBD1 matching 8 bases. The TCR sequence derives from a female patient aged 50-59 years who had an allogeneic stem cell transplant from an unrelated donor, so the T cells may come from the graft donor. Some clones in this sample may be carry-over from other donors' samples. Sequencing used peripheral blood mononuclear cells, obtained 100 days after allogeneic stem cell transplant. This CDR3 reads CASSPDRASTDTQYF. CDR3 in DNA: TGTGCCAGCAGCCCGGACAGGGCTAGCACAGATACGCAGTATTTT.